This entry describes one T cell receptor (beta chain). The CDR3 has 14 residues. The V gene lost 1 base and the J gene lost 3 bases, with 8 bases spanning the gap. Germline-derived CDR1 and CDR2 are SGHDT and YYEEEE. Generated by immunoSEQ multiplex PCR, the TCRdb table keeps only in-frame clones and is missing some. The data contain about 27,000 clones, 82% of them singletons. This entry is derived from a study of blood T cell repertoires in COVID-19. The sample taken for sequencing was peripheral blood. The origin of this receptor is a man older than 75 with active or convalescent COVID-19. This chain uses TRBV5-6 with TRBJ1-3; no definite D call. The chain's CDR3 is CASSLIRGGNTIYF. In DNA form, the CDR3 reads TGTGCCAGCAGCTTGATCCGGGGTGGAAACACCATATATTTT.